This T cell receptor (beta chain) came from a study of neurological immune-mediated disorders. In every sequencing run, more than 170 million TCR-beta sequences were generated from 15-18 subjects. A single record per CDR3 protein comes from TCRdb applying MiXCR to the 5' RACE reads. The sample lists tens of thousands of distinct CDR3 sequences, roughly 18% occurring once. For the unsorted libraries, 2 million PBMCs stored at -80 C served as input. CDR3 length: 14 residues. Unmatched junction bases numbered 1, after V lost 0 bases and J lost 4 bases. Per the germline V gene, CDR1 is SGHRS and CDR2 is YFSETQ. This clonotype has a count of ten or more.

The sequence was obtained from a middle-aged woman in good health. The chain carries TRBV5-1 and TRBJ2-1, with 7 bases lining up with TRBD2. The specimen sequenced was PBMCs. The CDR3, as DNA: TGCGCCAGCAGCTTGGCGGGACTATACAATGAGCAGTTCTTC. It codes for CASSLAGLYNEQFF.